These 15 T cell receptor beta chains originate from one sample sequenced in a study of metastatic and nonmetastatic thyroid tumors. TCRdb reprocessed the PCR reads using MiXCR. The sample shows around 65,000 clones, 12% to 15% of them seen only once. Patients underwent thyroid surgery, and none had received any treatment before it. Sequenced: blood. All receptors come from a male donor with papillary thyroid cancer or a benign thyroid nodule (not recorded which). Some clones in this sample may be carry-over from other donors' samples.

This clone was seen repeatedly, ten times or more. The chain's CDR3 is CASKGAGANVLTF. CDR3 nucleotides: TGTGCCAGCAAGGGGGCCGGGGCCAACGTCCTGACTTTC. The chain employs TRBV4-2 and TRBJ2-6; 7 nucleotides match TRBD1. This CDR3 has 13 residues. V gave up 7 bases and J gave up 4 bases; unmatched junction bases: 1. Germline CDR1 and CDR2: LGHNA and YNFKEQ.

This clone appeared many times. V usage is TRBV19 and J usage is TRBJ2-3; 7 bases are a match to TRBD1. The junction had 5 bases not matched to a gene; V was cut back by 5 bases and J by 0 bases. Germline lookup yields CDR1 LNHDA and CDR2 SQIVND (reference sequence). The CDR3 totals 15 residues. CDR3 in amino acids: CASSEGQSSTDTQYF. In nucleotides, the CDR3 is TGTGCCAGTAGTGAGGGACAGTCTAGCACAGATACGCAGTATTTT.

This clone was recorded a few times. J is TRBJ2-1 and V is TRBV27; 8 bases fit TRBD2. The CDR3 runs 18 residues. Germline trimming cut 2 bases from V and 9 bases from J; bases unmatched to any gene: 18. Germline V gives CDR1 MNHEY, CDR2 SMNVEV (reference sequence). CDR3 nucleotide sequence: TGTGCCAGCAGTTTAATCCCACCGGAGGCTATCGGGAGGGGTGAGCAGTTCTTC. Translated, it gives CASSLIPPEAIGRGEQFF.

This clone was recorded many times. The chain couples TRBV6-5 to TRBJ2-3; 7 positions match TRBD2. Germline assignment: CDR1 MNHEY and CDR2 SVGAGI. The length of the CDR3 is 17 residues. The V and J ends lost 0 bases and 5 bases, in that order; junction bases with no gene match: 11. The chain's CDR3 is CASSYSGGAGYGDTQYF. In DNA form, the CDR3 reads TGTGCCAGCAGTTACTCCGGGGGAGCGGGATATGGAGATACGCAGTATTTT.

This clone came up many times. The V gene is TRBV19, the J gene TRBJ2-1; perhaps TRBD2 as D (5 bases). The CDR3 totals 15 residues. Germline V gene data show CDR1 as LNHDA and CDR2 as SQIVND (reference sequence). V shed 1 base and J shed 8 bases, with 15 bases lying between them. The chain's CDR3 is CASSIATGWGDEQFF. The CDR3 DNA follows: TGTGCCAGTAGTATAGCCACGGGATGGGGAGATGAGCAGTTCTTC.

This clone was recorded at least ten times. CDR3 sequence: CASKAPNQETQYF. As DNA, the CDR3 is TGTGCCAGCAAGGCCCCCAACCAAGAGACCCAGTACTTC. The rearrangement joins TRBV7-9 to TRBJ2-5; no clear D gene. In germline, CDR1 is SEHNR, CDR2 FQNEAQ (reference sequence). CDR3 length: 13 amino acids. V was shortened by 7 bases and J by 0 bases, with 9 bases between the two germline ends.

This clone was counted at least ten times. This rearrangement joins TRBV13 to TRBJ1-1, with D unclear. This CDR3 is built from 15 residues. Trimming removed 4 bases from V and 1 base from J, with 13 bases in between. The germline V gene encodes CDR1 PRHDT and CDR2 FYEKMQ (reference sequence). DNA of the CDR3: TGTGCCAGCAGCTCATATTGGACCGCGAACACTGAAGCTTTCTTT. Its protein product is CASSSYWTANTEAFF. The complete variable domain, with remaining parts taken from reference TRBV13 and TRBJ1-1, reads AAGVIQSPRHLIKEKRETATLKCYPIPRHDTVYWYQQGPGQDPQFLISFYEKMQSDKGSIPDRFSAQQFSDYHSELNMSSLELGDSALYFCASSSYWTANTEAFFGQGTRLTVV.

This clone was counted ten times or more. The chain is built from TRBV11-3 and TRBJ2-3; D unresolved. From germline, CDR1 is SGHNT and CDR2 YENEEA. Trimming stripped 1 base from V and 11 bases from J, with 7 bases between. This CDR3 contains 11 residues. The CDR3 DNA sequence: TGTGCCAGCAGCTTAGGAGTGGTGCAGTATTTT. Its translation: CASSLGVVQYF. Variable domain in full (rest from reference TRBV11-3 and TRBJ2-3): EAGVVQSPRYKIIEKKQPVAFWCNPISGHNTLYWYLQNLGQGPELLIRYENEEAVDDSQLPKDRFSAERLKGVDSTLKIQPAELGDSAVYLCASSLGVVQYFGPGTRLTVL.

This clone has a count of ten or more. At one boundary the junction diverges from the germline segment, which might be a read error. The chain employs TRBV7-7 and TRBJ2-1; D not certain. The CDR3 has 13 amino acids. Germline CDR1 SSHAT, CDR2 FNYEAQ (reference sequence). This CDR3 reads CASSFNPSDEQFF. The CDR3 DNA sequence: TGTGCTAGCAGCTTTAACCCCTCGGATGAGCAGTTCTTC.

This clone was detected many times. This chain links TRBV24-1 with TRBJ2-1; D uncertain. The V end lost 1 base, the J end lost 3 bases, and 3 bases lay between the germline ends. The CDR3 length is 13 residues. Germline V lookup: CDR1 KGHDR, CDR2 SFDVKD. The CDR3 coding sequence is TGTGCCACCAGTGATTTAAGCTACAATGAGCAGTTCTTC. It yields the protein CATSDLSYNEQFF.

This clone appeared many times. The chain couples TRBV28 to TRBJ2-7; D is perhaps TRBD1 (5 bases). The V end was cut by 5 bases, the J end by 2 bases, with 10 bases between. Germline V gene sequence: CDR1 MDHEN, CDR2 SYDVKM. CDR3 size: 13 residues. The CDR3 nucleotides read TGTGCCAGCAGTCTAACAGGTACCTACGAGCAGTACTTC. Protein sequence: CASSLTGTYEQYF.

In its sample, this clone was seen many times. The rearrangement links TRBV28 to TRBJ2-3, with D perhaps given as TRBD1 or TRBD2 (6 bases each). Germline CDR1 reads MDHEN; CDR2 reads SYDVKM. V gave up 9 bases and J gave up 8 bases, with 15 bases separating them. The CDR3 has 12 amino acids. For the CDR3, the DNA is TGTGCCAGGGGGGGCGTCATCTGTACGCAGTATTTT. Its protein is CARGGVICTQYF.

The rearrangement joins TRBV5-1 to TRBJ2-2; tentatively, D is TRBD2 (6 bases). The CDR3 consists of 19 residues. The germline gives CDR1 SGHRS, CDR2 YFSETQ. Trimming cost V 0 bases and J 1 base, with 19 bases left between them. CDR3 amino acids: CASSLDVWRDAMNTGELFF. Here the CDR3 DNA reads TGCGCCAGCAGCTTGGACGTCTGGCGGGACGCCATGAACACCGGGGAGCTGTTTTTT.

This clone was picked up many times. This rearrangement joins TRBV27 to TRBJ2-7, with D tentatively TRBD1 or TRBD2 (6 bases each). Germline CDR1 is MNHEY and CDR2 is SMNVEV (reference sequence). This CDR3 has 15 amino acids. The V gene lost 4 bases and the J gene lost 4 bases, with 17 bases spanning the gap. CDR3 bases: TGTGCCAGCAGTTGGGCGGGGACACCCCCTTACGAGCAGTACTTC. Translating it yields CASSWAGTPPYEQYF.

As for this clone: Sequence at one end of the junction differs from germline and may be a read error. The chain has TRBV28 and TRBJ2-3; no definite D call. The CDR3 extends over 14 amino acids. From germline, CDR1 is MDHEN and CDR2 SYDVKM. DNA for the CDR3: TGTGCCATCAGTGTACGACACCGCACAGATACGCAGTATTTT. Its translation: CAISVRHRTDTQYF.